This T cell receptor beta chain was recovered during a study of read filtering for tumor transcriptome and immune sequencing. The library was built from roughly 400 ng RNA with molecular barcoded adaptors for alpha/delta and beta/gamma chains. TCRdb itself ran the reads through MiXCR, one entry per CDR3 protein. The repertoire holds approximately 90,000 distinct CDR3 sequences, with roughly 21% as singletons. Study-level results: Correlation between methods rose after single-read clonotypes were removed.

Notes on this clonotype: Its antigen is not identified.

CDR1 and CDR2 (germline): SGHRS, YFSETQ. The CDR3 loop spans 15 amino acids. V was shortened by 0 bases and J by 6 bases, with 13 bases between the two germline ends. The sequence came from a donor aged 40 or older with multiple myeloma. V and J are TRBV5-1 and TRBJ2-1; a possible D gene is TRBD2 (6 bases). The sequenced sample consisted of a population of CD138-negative cells sorted from bone marrow. In nucleotides, the CDR3 is TGCGCCAGCAGCTTGGGGGGGGAGCAGATCAATGAGCAGTTCTTC. Amino acids: CASSLGGEQINEQFF. Together with reference TRBV5-1 and TRBJ2-1, the CDR3 gives the full variable domain: KAGVTQTPRYLIKTRGQQVTLSCSPISGHRSVSWYQQTPGQGLQFLFEYFSETQRNKGNFPGRFSGRQFSNSRSEMNVSTLELGDSALYLCASSLGGEQINEQFFGPGTRLTVL.